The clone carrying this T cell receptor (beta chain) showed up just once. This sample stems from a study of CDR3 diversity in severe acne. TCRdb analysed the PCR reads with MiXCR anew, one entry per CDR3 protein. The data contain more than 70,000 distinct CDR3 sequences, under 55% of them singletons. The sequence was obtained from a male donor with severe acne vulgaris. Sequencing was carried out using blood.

This CDR3 is CASSFQGKRAFF. The DNA for the CDR3 is TGTGCCAGCAGCTTTCAGGGGAAAAGAGCTTTCTTT. The chain carries TRBV7-9 and TRBJ1-1; possibly TRBD1 for D (6 bases). The CDR3 extends over 12 amino acids. Trimming left V 3 bases short and J 10 bases short, with 12 bases between. Germline V gene sequence: CDR1 SEHNR, CDR2 FQNEAQ (reference sequence).